These 20 T cell receptor beta chains share one sample of origin, sequenced in a study of blood T cells in healthy people across ages. It was with a sample-barcoded 5' primer and a J-beta primer mix that a second PCR of roughly 7 to 12 cycles was run. TCRdb called the 5' RACE reads again in MiXCR, with one record for every CDR3 protein. Here the sample spans around 1.5 million distinct CDR3 sequences, approximately 59% being singletons. Source material: blood. The source is a man aged 18 to 30 in good health.

The chain uses TRBV20-1 and TRBJ2-3, with a weak D call TRBD2 (7 bases). Per germline, CDR1 DFQATT and CDR2 SNEGSKA (reference sequence). V was clipped by 6 bases and J by 2 bases, with 15 bases between them. The CDR3 totals 14 residues. In DNA, the CDR3 is TGCAGTGCCGTGGGGGGGCCTTACACAGATACGCAGTATTTT. It encodes CSAVGGPYTDTQYF.

The chain recombines TRBV5-1 with TRBJ1-1, with no clear D. Deletions cut 3 bases from V and 8 bases from J, with 14 bases between. Germline V gives CDR1 SGHRS, CDR2 YFSETQ. The CDR3 spans 13 residues. Written as DNA, the CDR3 is TGCGCCAGCAGCTCCACCGGGCGATGGGAAGCTTTCTTT. Translation: CASSSTGRWEAFF.

This clonotype appeared once. This chain connects TRBV11-2 to TRBJ2-4, with TRBD1 matching over 8 bases. With the DNA end fitting TRBJ2-7 better, the J assignment may be wrong. CDR1 is SGHAT, CDR2 FQNNGV, per germline. The CDR3 is 15 amino acids. The chain's CDR3 is CASSHQGATSYEQYF. CDR3 nucleotides: TGTGCCAGCAGCCATCAGGGGGCTACTAGCTACGAGCAGTACTTC.

This sequence joins TRBV4-2 and TRBJ2-3, with a tentative D call TRBD2 (5 bases). Per germline, CDR1 LGHNA and CDR2 YNFKEQ. The CDR3 is made up of 16 amino acids. Trimming stripped 0 bases from V and 2 bases from J, with 12 bases between. DNA of the CDR3: TGTGCCAGCAGCCAAGATCGGGCGGGCACCACAGATACGCAGTATTTT. It encodes CASSQDRAGTTDTQYF.

This clonotype was recorded a few times. The rearrangement links TRBV20-1 to TRBJ1-2, with D unclear. Germline V gene lookup returns CDR1 DFQATT and CDR2 SNEGSKA (reference sequence). Trimming took off 5 bases at V and 7 bases at J, with 8 bases between the two ends. The CDR3 totals 10 residues. The CDR3 DNA is TGCAGTGCTCCGGGTTCTGGCTACACCTTC. It specifies CSAPGSGYTF.

V gene TRBV5-1 combines with J gene TRBJ1-2; D unresolved. The CDR3 runs to 14 residues. Per germline, CDR1 SGHRS and CDR2 YFSETQ. V lost 0 bases and J 6 bases, leaving 12 bases between the germline ends. CDR3 DNA: TGCGCCAGCAGCTTGGCGGCAGGAGGAGATGGCTACACCTTC. Its protein is CASSLAAGGDGYTF.

V and J are TRBV5-1 and TRBJ1-1; D perhaps matches TRBD1 (5 bases). The CDR3 covers 16 residues. V gave up 2 bases and J gave up 5 bases, with 19 bases separating them. Germline CDR1 reads SGHRS; CDR2 reads YFSETQ. CDR3 bases: TGCGCCAGCAGCTTCTCTGGGGGTGGGATTAAGACTGAAGCTTTCTTT. It codes for CASSFSGGGIKTEAFF.

V usage is TRBV6-1 and J usage is TRBJ2-7; D is unresolved. CDR1 and CDR2 (germline): MNHNS, SASEGT. Trimming stripped 7 bases from V and 0 bases from J, with 16 bases between. The length of the CDR3 is 15 residues. CDR3 loop: CASTLTGLSSYEQYF. In DNA, the CDR3 is TGTGCCAGCACGTTGACGGGCCTGAGCTCCTACGAGCAGTACTTC.

V gene TRBV30 combines with J gene TRBJ2-7; perhaps D is TRBD1 or TRBD2 (6 bases each). The CDR3 extends over 18 amino acids. Trimming took 2 bases from V and 0 from J, leaving 23 bases between them. Germline V gene lookup returns CDR1 GTSNPN and CDR2 SVGIG (reference sequence). The CDR3 sequence is CAWSPDPIGGRHSYEQYF. CDR3 bases: TGTGCCTGGAGTCCCGATCCGATAGGGGGGCGTCACTCCTACGAGCAGTACTTC.

This rearrangement joins TRBV11-2 to TRBJ2-3, with D possibly being TRBD1 (7 bases). The V gene's germline CDR1 is SGHAT and CDR2 FQNNGV. V dropped 4 bases and J dropped 4 bases, with 18 bases sitting between them. This CDR3 is built from 16 residues. Written as DNA, the CDR3 is TGTGCCAGCAGCTCTCAGGGGGGAATATGGCCAGATACGCAGTATTTT. This translates into CASSSQGGIWPDTQYF.

The V call is TRBV10-3, the J call TRBJ1-5; 8 bases line up with TRBD1. This CDR3 has 15 residues. From germline, CDR1 is ENHRY and CDR2 SYGVKD. V lost 6 bases and J lost 4; bases outside the gene matches: 8. The DNA of the CDR3 is TGTGCCATCAGCAAGACAGGGGAAGATAATCAGCCCCAGCATTTT. This gives the protein CAISKTGEDNQPQHF.

A remark on this clonotype: At one of its ends the junction is not consistent with the germline gene, which may arise from a read error. The chain uses TRBV27 and TRBJ1-4; D unclear. This CDR3 comprises 15 residues. The V gene's germline CDR1 is MNHEY and CDR2 SMNVEV (reference sequence). The CDR3: CASSLIRRTNEELFF. The CDR3 coding sequence is TGTGCCAGCAGTTTAATCAGGCGAACTAATGAAGAACTGTTTTTT. Full variable domain (remainder filled in from reference TRBV27 and TRBJ1-4): EAQVTQNPRYLITVTGKKLTVTCSQNMNHEYMSWYRQDPGLGLRQIYYSMNVEVTDKGDVPEGYKVSRKEKRNFPLILESPSPNQTSLYFCASSLIRRTNEELFFGSGTQLSVL.

This clonotype was seen more than once but under ten times. One end of the junction does not line up with germline, which may come from a read error. J is TRBJ2-7 and V is TRBV5-1; the match to TRBD2 covers 11 bases. From germline, CDR1 is SGHRS and CDR2 YFSETQ. The CDR3 has 14 residues. The CDR3 spells CASSPGLAVYEQYF. CDR3 bases: TGTGCCAGCAGTCCGGGACTAGCGGTGTACGAGCAGTACTTC.

This chain connects TRBV20-1 to TRBJ1-2, with unresolved D. This CDR3 region has 11 residues. V gave up 1 base and J gave up 6 bases, with 6 bases separating them. Per the germline V gene, CDR1 is DFQATT and CDR2 is SNEGSKA (reference sequence). The CDR3 loop reads CSARVPDGYTF. DNA of the CDR3: TGCAGTGCTAGAGTCCCTGATGGCTACACCTTC.

This chain uses TRBV28 with TRBJ2-7, with TRBD2 as a possible D gene (5 bases). Germline CDR1 and CDR2: MDHEN and SYDVKM. V lost 7 bases, J lost 9 bases, and 25 bases lay in between. CDR3 length equals 15 residues. CDR3 in amino acids: CASTSTGSTPSGQYF. CDR3 DNA: TGTGCCAGCACCTCAACGGGGTCCACCCCTTCCGGGCAGTACTTC. The full variable domain, with the rest looked up from reference TRBV28 and TRBJ2-7, is DVKVTQSSRYLVKRTGEKVFLECVQDMDHENMFWYRQDPGLGLRLIYFSYDVKMKEKGDIPEGYSVSREKKERFSLILESASTNQTSMYLCASTSTGSTPSGQYFGPGTRLTVT.

This chain uses TRBV4-3 with TRBJ2-1; perhaps TRBD2 as D (6 bases). V was trimmed by 0 bases and J by 10 bases, leaving 16 bases between them. Germline V lookup: CDR1 LGHNA, CDR2 YSLEER. CDR3 size: 15 residues. In nucleotides, the CDR3 is TGCGCCAGCAGCCAAGATCTGATGCTTGCGGGAGAGCAGTTCTTC. Protein product: CASSQDLMLAGEQFF.

The rearrangement joins TRBV20-1 to TRBJ2-1, with 9 bases lining up with TRBD2. CDR1 and CDR2 from the germline V gene are DFQATT and SNEGSKA (reference sequence). The CDR3 runs to 12 residues. The V segment lost 5 bases and the J segment 8 bases; nucleotides outside the gene matches: 4. The CDR3 region has the DNA TGCAGTGCTCTAAGACTAGCGGATGAGCAGTTCTTC. Translating gives CSALRLADEQFF.

This rearrangement joins TRBV6-5 to TRBJ2-5, with D unclear. Trimming shortened V by 5 bases and J by 5 bases, and 24 bases separated the two germline ends. This CDR3 is built from 17 residues. In germline, CDR1 is MNHEY, CDR2 SVGAGI. CDR3 sequence reads: CASSLQTLHPTAETQYF. The CDR3 nucleotides are TGTGCCAGCAGTCTCCAAACCCTACACCCTACTGCCGAGACCCAGTACTTC.

The V and J genes are TRBV15 and TRBJ2-4; D not resolved. The V gene lost 2 bases and the J gene lost 9 bases, with 8 bases spanning the gap. Germline V CDR1 and CDR2: LNHNV, YYDKDF (reference sequence). This CDR3 spans 12 amino acids. The CDR3 spells CATSRIEGIQYF. The CDR3 nucleotides are TGTGCCACCAGCAGAATAGAAGGCATTCAGTACTTC.

The chain is built from TRBV6-6 and TRBJ1-6; possibly TRBD1 for D (6 bases). The V gene lost 7 bases and the J gene lost 5 bases, with 15 bases spanning the gap. The germline CDR1 and CDR2 sequences are MNHNY and SVGAGI (reference sequence). CDR3 length equals 15 residues. This chain's CDR3 is CASTFPGANNSPLHF. The CDR3 DNA is TGTGCCAGCACCTTCCCAGGGGCCAATAATTCACCCCTCCACTTT.